This TCR beta chain was sequenced in a study of control samples from healthy donors and cancer patients. This table comes from immunoSEQ multiplex PCR, and its TCRdb copy is limited to in-frame clones, with some not included. The sample comprises 130,000 or so clones, nearly 90% of which are singletons, and about 3.2% rests with the top ten. This CDR3 has 13 residues. V was pared by 5 bases and J by 6 bases, with 12 bases between. This chain connects TRBV12-3 or TRBV12-4 to TRBJ2-3, with D perhaps matching TRBD2 (6 bases). This clonotype originated in a man in his fifties or sixties in good health. Specimen: blood. The CDR3 spells CASSPRAGDTQYF. CDR3 nucleotide sequence: TGTGCCAGCAGTCCCCGGGCGGGGGATACGCAGTATTTT.